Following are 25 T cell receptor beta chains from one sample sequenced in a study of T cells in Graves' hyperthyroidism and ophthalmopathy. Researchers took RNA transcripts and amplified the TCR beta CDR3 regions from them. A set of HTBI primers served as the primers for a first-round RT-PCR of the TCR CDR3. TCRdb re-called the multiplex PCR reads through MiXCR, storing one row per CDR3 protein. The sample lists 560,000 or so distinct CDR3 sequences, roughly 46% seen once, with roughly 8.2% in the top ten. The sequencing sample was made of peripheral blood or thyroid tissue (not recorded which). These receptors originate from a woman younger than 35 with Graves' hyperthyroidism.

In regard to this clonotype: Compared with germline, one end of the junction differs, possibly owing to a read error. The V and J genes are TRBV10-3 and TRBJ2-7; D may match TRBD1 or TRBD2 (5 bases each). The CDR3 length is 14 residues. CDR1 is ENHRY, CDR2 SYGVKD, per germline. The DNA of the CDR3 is TGTGCCAGCAGTTACTCGGGACGAACCTACGAGCAGTACTTC. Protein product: CASSYSGRTYEQYF.

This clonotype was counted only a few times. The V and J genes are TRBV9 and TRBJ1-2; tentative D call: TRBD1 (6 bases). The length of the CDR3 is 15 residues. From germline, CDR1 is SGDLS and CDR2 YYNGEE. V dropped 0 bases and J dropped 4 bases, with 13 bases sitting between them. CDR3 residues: CASSVDSTGTYGYTF. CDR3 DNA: TGTGCCAGCAGCGTAGACAGCACAGGGACCTATGGCTACACCTTC.

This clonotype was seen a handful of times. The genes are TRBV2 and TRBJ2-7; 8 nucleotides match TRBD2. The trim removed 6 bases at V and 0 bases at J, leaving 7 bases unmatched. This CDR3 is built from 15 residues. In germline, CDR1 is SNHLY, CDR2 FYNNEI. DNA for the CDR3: TGTGCCAGCAGCTCCACTAGCGGCCTCTCCTACGAGCAGTACTTC. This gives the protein CASSSTSGLSYEQYF.

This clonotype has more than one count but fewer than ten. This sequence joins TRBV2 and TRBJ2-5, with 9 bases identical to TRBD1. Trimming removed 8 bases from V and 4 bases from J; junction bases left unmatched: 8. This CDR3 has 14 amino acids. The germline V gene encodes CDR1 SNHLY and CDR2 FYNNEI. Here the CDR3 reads CASPPQGAGETQYF. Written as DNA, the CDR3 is TGTGCCAGCCCACCACAGGGGGCCGGAGAGACCCAGTACTTC.

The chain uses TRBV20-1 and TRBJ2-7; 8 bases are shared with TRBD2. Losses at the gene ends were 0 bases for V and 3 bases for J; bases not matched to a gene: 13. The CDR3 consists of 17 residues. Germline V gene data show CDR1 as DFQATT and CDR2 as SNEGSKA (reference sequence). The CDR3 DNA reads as TGCAGTGCTAGAGATCTTAATCTGGCCGGGAGGGGCTACGAGCAGTACTTC. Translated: CSARDLNLAGRGYEQYF.

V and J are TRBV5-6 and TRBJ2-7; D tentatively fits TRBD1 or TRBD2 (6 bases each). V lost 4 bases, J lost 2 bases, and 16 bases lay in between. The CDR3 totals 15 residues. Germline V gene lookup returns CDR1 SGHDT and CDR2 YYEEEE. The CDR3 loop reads CASSLIGGATYEQYF. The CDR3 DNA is TGTGCCAGCAGCCTCATCGGGGGCGCCACCTACGAGCAGTACTTC.

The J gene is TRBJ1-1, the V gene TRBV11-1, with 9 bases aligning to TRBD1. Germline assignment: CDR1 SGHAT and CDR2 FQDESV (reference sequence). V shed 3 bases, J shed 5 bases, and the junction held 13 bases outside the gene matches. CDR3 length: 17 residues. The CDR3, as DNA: TGTGCCAGCAGCTTGGGGACAGGGTTTCTCGAACATACTGAAGCTTTCTTT. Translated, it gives CASSLGTGFLEHTEAFF.

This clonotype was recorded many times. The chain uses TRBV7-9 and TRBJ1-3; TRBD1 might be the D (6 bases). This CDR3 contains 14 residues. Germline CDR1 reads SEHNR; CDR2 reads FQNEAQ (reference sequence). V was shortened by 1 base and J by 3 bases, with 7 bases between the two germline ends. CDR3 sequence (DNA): TGTGCCAGCAGCTTAGGGGACATTGGAAACACCATATATTTT. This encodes CASSLGDIGNTIYF. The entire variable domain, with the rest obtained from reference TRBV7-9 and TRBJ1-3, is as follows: DTGVSQNPRHKITKRGQNVTFRCDPISEHNRLYWYRQTLGQGPEFLTYFQNEAQLEKSRLLSDRFSAERPKGSFSTLEIQRTEQGDSAMYLCASSLGDIGNTIYFGEGSWLTVV.

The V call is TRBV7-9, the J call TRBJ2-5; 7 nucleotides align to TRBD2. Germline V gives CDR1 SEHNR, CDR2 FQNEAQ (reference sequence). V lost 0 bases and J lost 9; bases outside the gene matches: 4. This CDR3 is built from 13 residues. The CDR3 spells CASSLALREAQYF. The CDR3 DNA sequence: TGTGCCAGCAGCTTAGCTCTCCGGGAGGCCCAGTACTTC.

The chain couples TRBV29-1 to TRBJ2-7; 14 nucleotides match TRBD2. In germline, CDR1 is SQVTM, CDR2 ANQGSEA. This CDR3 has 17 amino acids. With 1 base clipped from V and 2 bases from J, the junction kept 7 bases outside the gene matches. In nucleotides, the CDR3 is TGCAGCGTTGAAGGACTAGCGGGAGGGCTAGTAACCTACGAGCAGTACTTC. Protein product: CSVEGLAGGLVTYEQYF.

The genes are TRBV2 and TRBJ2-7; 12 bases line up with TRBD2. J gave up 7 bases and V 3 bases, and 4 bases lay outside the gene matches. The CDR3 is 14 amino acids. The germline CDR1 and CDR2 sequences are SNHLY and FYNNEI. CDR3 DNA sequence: TGTGCCAGCAGTGACACTAGCGGGAGGTTTGAGCAGTACTTC. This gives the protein CASSDTSGRFEQYF. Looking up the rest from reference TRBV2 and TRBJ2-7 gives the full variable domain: EPEVTQTPSHQVTQMGQEVILRCVPISNHLYFYWYRQILGQKVEFLVSFYNNEISEKSEIFDDQFSVERPDGSNFTLKIRSTKLEDSAMYFCASSDTSGRFEQYFGPGTRLTVT.

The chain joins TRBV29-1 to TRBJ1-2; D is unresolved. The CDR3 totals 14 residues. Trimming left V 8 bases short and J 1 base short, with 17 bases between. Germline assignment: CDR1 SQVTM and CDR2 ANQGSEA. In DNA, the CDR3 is TGCAGCATCCGAATGGGCCAGAATAACTATGGCTACACCTTC. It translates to CSIRMGQNNYGYTF.

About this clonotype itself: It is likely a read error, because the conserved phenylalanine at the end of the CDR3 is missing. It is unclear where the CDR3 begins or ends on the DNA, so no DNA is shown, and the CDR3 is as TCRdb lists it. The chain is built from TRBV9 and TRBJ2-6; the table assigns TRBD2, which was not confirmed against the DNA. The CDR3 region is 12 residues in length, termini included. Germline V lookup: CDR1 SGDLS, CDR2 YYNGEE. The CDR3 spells CASSVGSGLAIT.

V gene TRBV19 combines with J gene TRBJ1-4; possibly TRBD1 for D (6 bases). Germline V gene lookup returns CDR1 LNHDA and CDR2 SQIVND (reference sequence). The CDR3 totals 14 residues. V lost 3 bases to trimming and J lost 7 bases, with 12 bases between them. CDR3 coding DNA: TGTGCCAGTAGTATTTGGCAGGGGTCTGAAAAACTGTTTTTT. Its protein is CASSIWQGSEKLFF.

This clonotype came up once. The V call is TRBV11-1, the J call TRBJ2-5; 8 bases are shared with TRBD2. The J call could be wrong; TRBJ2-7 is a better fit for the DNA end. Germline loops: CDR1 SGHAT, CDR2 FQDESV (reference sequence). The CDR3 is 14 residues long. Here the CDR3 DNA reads TGTGCCAGCAGCTCAGCGGGAGAAGTCCACGAGCAGTACTTC. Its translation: CASSSAGEVHEQYF.

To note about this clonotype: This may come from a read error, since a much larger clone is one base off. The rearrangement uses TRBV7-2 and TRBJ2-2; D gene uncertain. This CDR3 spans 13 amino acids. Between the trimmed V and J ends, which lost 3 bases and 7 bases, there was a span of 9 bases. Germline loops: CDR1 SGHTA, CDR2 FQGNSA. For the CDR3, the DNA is TGTGCCAGCAGCTTTTCGAGCATCGGGGAGCTGTTTTTT. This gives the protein CASSFSSIGELFF.

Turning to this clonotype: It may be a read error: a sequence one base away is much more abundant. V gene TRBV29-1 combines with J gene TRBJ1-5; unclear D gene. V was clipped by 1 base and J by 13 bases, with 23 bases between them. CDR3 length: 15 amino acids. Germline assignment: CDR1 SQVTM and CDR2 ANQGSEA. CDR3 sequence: CSVEGPAEGENTQHF. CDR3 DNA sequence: TGCAGCGTTGAAGGGCCAGCGGAGGGTGAGAATACGCAGCATTTT. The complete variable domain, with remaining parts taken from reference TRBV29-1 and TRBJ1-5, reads SAVISQKPSRDICQRGTSLTIQCQVDSQVTMMFWYRQQPGQSLTLIATANQGSEATYESGFVIDKFPISRPNLTFSTLTVSNMSPEDSSIYLCSVEGPAEGENTQHFGDGTRLSIL.

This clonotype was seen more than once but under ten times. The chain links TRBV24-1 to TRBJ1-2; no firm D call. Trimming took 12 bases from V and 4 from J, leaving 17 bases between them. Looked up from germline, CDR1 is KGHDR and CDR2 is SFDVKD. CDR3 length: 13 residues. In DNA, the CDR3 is TGTGCCTGGAGTCTTTTAACGGTCTATGGCTACACCTTC. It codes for CAWSLLTVYGYTF.

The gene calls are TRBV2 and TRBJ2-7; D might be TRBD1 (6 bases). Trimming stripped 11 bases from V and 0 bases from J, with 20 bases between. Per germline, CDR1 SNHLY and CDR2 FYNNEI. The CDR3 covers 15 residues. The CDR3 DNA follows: TGTGCCTGGAGTTCAGGGGCCGCTGCCTCCTACGAGCAGTACTTC. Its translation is CAWSSGAAASYEQYF.

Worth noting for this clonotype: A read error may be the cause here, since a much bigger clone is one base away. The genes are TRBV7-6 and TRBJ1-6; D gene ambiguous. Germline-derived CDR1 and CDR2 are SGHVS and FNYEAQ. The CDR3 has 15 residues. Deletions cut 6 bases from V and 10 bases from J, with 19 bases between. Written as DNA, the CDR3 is TGTGCCAGCAGTGATTTGGAGACGAGGCAATCACCCCTCCACTTT. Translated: CASSDLETRQSPLHF. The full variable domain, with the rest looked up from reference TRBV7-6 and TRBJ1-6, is GAGVSQSPRYKVTKRGQDVALRCDPISGHVSLYWYRQALGQGPEFLTYFNYEAQQDKSGLPNDRFSAERPEGSISTLTIQRTEQRDSAMYRCASSDLETRQSPLHFGNGTRLTVT.

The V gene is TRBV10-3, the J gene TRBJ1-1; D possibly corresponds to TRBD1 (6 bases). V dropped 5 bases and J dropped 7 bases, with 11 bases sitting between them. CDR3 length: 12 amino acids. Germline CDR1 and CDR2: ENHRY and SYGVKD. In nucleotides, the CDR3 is TGTGCCATCAGTAAACAGGGCGATGAAGCTTTCTTT. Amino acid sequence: CAISKQGDEAFF.

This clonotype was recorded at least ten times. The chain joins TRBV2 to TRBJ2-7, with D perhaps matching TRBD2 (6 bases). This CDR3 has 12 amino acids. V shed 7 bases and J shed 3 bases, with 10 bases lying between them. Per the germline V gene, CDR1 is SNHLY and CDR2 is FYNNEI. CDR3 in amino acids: CASIEGGYEQYF. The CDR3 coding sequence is TGTGCCAGCATTGAGGGAGGCTACGAGCAGTACTTC.

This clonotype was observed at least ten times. DNA for the CDR3: TGTGCCATCAGTGATGTCCGGGGGGCGCGATCCTACGAGCAGTACTTC. Amino acid sequence: CAISDVRGARSYEQYF. The chain is built from TRBV10-3 and TRBJ2-7, with D tentatively TRBD2 (7 bases). V lost 3 bases and J 1 base, leaving 16 bases between the germline ends. CDR3 size: 16 residues. Germline CDR1 is ENHRY and CDR2 is SYGVKD.

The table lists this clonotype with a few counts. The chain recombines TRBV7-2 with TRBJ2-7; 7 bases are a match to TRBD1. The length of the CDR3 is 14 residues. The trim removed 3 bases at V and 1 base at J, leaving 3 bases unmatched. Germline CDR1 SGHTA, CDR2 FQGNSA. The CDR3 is CASSLPGQSYEQYF. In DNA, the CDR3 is TGTGCCAGCAGCTTGCCGGGACAGTCCTACGAGCAGTACTTC.

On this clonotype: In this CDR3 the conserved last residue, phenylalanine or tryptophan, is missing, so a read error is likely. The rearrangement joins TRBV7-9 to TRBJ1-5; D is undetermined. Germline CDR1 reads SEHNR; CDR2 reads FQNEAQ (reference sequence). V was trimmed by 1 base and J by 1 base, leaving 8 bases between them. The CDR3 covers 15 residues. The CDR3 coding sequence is TGTGCCAGCAGCTTAGGGGGAATGAGCAATCAGCCCCAGCATTCA. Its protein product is CASSLGGMSNQPQHS.